This entry features one TCR beta chain sequence. This entry belongs to a study of blood T cell repertoires in COVID-19. TCRdb keeps only in-frame clones here, not all; method: immunoSEQ multiplex PCR. The sample lists some 170,000 clones; 80% were seen once. The clonotype comes from a man aged 35-49 years who had recovered from COVID-19. The sequencing input was PBMCs or T cells enriched from blood (not recorded which).

DNA for the CDR3: TGTGCCAGCGGAACTAGCGGATACACCGGGGAGCTGTTTTTT. The encoded protein is CASGTSGYTGELFF. The rearrangement links TRBV19 to TRBJ2-2; 8 bases match TRBD2. After removal of 9 bases from V and 3 bases from J, the junction contained 6 bases not matched to a gene. There are 14 residues in the CDR3. Germline CDR1 and CDR2: LNHDA and SQIVND (reference sequence).